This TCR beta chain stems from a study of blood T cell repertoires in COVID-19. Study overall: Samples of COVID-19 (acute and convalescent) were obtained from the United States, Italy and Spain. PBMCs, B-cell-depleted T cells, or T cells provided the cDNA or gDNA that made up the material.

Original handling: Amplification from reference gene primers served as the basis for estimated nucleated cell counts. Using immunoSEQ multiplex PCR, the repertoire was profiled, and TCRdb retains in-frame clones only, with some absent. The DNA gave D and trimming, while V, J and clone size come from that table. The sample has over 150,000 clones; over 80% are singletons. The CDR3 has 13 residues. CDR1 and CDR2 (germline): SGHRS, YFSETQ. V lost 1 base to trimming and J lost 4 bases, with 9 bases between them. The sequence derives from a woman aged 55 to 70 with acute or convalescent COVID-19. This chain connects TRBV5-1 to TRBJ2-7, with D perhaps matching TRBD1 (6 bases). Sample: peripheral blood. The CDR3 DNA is TGCGCCAGCAGCTTGATCAGGGGATACGAGCAGTACTTC. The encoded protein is CASSLIRGYEQYF. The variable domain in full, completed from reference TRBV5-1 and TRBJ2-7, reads KAGVTQTPRYLIKTRGQQVTLSCSPISGHRSVSWYQQTPGQGLQFLFEYFSETQRNKGNFPGRFSGRQFSNSRSEMNVSTLELGDSALYLCASSLIRGYEQYFGPGTRLTVT.